Given below is one T cell receptor beta chain in context. The entry originates in a study of metastatic and nonmetastatic thyroid tumors. Study-level background: Blood and tumor or nodule tissue repertoires from malignant and benign thyroid patients were compared.

TCRdb re-analyzed the PCR reads using MiXCR. The table has 2,100 or so clones, roughly 45% seen once. V lost 0 bases and J 4 bases, leaving 13 bases between the germline ends. The CDR3 is made up of 15 amino acids. From germline, CDR1 is SGHRS and CDR2 YFSETQ. Each patient went into thyroid surgery without having received any treatment. This chain uses TRBV5-1 with TRBJ1-1; TRBD1 might be the D (5 bases). What was sequenced was adjacent normal tissue. The clonotype originates from a female donor with papillary thyroid cancer or a benign thyroid nodule (not recorded which). Some clones in this sample may be carry-over from other donors' samples. The CDR3 region is CASSLELTGGTEAFF. The CDR3 DNA is TGCGCCAGCAGCTTGGAATTGACGGGGGGCACTGAAGCTTTCTTT.